This section outlines one T cell receptor (beta chain) sequence together with its context. In germline, CDR1 is LNHDA, CDR2 SQIVND (reference sequence). Trimming cost V 5 bases and J 7 bases; bases outside gene matches: 9. The CDR3 has 15 residues. The study left out patients who had uncontrolled infection, other autoimmune disease, pregnancy or lactation. It was RNA transcripts that yielded the amplified TCR beta CDR3 regions. The HTBI set primed first-round TCR CDR3 RT-PCR. In TCRdb, the multiplex PCR reads were re-called with MiXCR into one record per CDR3 protein. This table holds about 360,000 distinct CDR3 sequences, approximately 13% found once. This specimen comes from a study of T cells in Graves' hyperthyroidism and ophthalmopathy.

The TCR was taken from a woman younger than 35 with Graves' hyperthyroidism. Sequencing was performed on blood. V and J are TRBV19 and TRBJ2-3; 10 positions agree with TRBD2. The CDR3 DNA is TGTGCCAGTAGTCCCCTAGCGGGAGTTTTCCATACGCAGTATTTT. Translating it yields CASSPLAGVFHTQYF.